One sample yielded the 28 T cell receptor beta chains listed below, sequenced in a study of T-cell reconstitution after alpha-beta-depleted transplantation in children. Unique molecular identifiers were built into the TCRbeta library. TCRdb used MiXCR to reprocess the PCR reads, holding one entry per CDR3 protein. The sample records about 250,000 distinct CDR3 sequences, 20% to 30% being singletons. Sequenced material: PBMCs, mostly from graft donor cells, taken 360 days after TCRalphabeta/CD19-depleted stem cell transplant. The receptors were sampled from a female patient aged 2 to 10 who had a stem cell transplant for congenital amegakaryocytic thrombocytopenia, so the T cells may come from the graft donor.

The chain employs TRBV12-3 or TRBV12-4 and TRBJ1-1, with D perhaps matching TRBD1 (6 bases). This CDR3 has 11 residues. Trimming took 2 bases from V and 11 from J, leaving 9 bases between them. CDR3 loop: CASSLRGGAFF. The CDR3, as DNA: TGTGCCAGCAGTTTAAGGGGGGGTGCTTTCTTT.

This clonotype has a handful of counts. The V gene is TRBV12-3 or TRBV12-4, the J gene TRBJ2-2, with 11 bases lining up with TRBD2. The CDR3 runs 14 residues. With V trimmed by 7 bases and J by 3 bases, 1 base remained unmatched. The CDR3 nucleotides are TGTGCCAGCAATAGCGGGAGGGACACCGGGGAGCTGTTTTTT. This encodes CASNSGRDTGELFF.

For the CDR3, the DNA is TGTGCCAGCAGTTTAGCGGGACAGGGACACTACGAGCAGTACTTC. This sequence encodes CASSLAGQGHYEQYF. The gene calls are TRBV12-3 or TRBV12-4 and TRBJ2-7; 9 bases line up with TRBD1. Trimming took 0 bases from V and 3 from J; bases not matched to a gene: 3. The CDR3 has 15 residues.

Here the CDR3 DNA reads TGTGCCAGCAGTCGGACCGACAGGGTTCAGCCCCAGCATTTT. Translating it yields CASSRTDRVQPQHF. The rearrangement links TRBV12-3 or TRBV12-4 to TRBJ1-5; 7 bases fit TRBD1. This CDR3 has 14 amino acids. The V gene end was trimmed by 5 bases and the J gene end by 6 bases; junction bases not matched to a gene: 7.

The chain combines TRBV20-1 with TRBJ2-1; D remains ambiguous. The length of the CDR3 is 10 residues. The V end lost 3 bases, the J end lost 11 bases, and 8 bases lay between the germline ends. CDR1 DFQATT and CDR2 SNEGSKA come from the germline V gene (reference sequence). CDR3 DNA: TGCAGTGCTAGTTTATCCCAGCAGTTCTTC. Protein product: CSASLSQQFF.

This clonotype occurred a few times. V is TRBV20-1 and J is TRBJ2-1; TRBD2 agrees at 11 bases. V was pared by 6 bases and J by 8 bases, with 9 bases of the junction left unmatched. CDR1 and CDR2 (germline): DFQATT, SNEGSKA (reference sequence). The CDR3 extends over 14 amino acids. Here the CDR3 DNA reads TGCAGTGCCCCCCCTAGCGGGGGGCCTGATGAGCAGTTCTTC. The encoded protein is CSAPPSGGPDEQFF.

This clonotype was seen a few times. The chain combines TRBV11-2 with TRBJ2-7; D ambiguous. Trimming took 4 bases from V and 3 from J, leaving 19 bases between them. The CDR3 is made up of 16 amino acids. Germline V gives CDR1 SGHAT, CDR2 FQNNGV. The CDR3 coding sequence is TGTGCCAGCAGCTCGCCCTTCCACTTTCGCCTCTACGAGCAGTACTTC. It is translated as CASSSPFHFRLYEQYF.

This clonotype was seen more than once but under ten times. This sequence joins TRBV4-1 and TRBJ2-7, with TRBD2 matching 10 bases. Germline CDR1 MGHRA, CDR2 YSYEKL. CDR3 length equals 17 residues. Trimming removed 3 bases from V and 4 bases from J; junction bases left unmatched: 12. CDR3 amino acids: CASSQWVRLAGAYEQYF. The CDR3 DNA reads TGCGCCAGCAGCCAGTGGGTTAGGCTAGCGGGAGCATACGAGCAGTACTTC.

In its sample, this clonotype was seen a few times. The genes are TRBV5-1 and TRBJ1-4; D perhaps matches TRBD1 (6 bases). The CDR3 spans 15 residues. V was clipped by 0 bases and J by 5 bases, with 11 bases between them. Germline V gene data show CDR1 as SGHRS and CDR2 as YFSETQ. The CDR3 reads CASSLGQVQNEKLFF. In DNA form, the CDR3 reads TGCGCCAGCAGCTTGGGACAGGTACAAAATGAAAAACTGTTTTTT.

This clonotype was counted ten times or more. The chain joins TRBV20-1 to TRBJ2-7, with 9 bases aligning to TRBD2. The V gene's germline CDR1 is DFQATT and CDR2 SNEGSKA (reference sequence). The CDR3 spans 13 residues. V trimming: 3 bases; J trimming: 9 bases; junction bases outside the gene matches: 9. The DNA for the CDR3 is TGCAGTGCTAGCGGGCTAGCGGGGACGACGCAGTACTTC. Encoded protein: CSASGLAGTTQYF.

CDR3 in amino acids: CASRGTSGKVYEQFF. In DNA, the CDR3 is TGTGCCAGCAGGGGGACTAGCGGGAAAGTCTATGAGCAGTTCTTC. The chain has TRBV13 and TRBJ2-1, with 13 nucleotides matching TRBD2. J gave up 8 bases and V 6 bases, and 7 bases lay outside the gene matches. CDR1 and CDR2 (germline): PRHDT, FYEKMQ (reference sequence). The CDR3 loop spans 15 amino acids.

The chain combines TRBV3-1 with TRBJ1-1; TRBD1 is a possible D gene (5 bases). Germline loops: CDR1 LGHDT, CDR2 YNNKEL (reference sequence). The CDR3 is 14 residues long. V gave up 2 bases and J gave up 3 bases, with 10 bases separating them. The CDR3 region is CASSQIDSHTEAFF. Here the CDR3 DNA reads TGTGCCAGCAGCCAAATAGACAGTCACACTGAAGCTTTCTTT.

The rearrangement uses TRBV20-1 and TRBJ2-5, with D possibly matching TRBD1 (6 bases). Germline V gene data show CDR1 as DFQATT and CDR2 as SNEGSKA (reference sequence). This CDR3 has 14 residues. V was cut by 5 bases and J by 1 base, with 14 bases left in between. The CDR3 sequence is CSAPRTGPQETQYF. The CDR3 DNA sequence: TGCAGTGCTCCCCGAACAGGGCCCCAAGAGACCCAGTACTTC.

This clonotype was counted only a few times. The gene calls are TRBV29-1 and TRBJ2-5, with 9 bases fitting TRBD1. Unmatched junction bases numbered 10, after V lost 7 bases and J lost 7 bases. The CDR3 sequence is 13 residues long. Germline-derived CDR1 and CDR2 are SQVTM and ANQGSEA. This CDR3 reads CSARGQGDGTQYF. CDR3 sequence (DNA): TGCAGCGCCCGGGGACAGGGAGATGGGACCCAGTACTTC.

The chain recombines TRBV6-1 with TRBJ1-2; no firm D call. The ends were cut back, 6 bases at V and 1 base at J, with 12 bases in the middle. Germline lookup yields CDR1 MNHNS and CDR2 SASEGT. CDR3 length equals 14 residues. The CDR3: CASSLAGNNYGYTF. The CDR3 nucleotides are TGTGCCAGCAGCCTAGCGGGCAATAACTATGGCTACACCTTC.

Ten or more counts support this clonotype. This sequence joins TRBV5-1 and TRBJ1-5, with D tentatively TRBD1 (6 bases). In germline, CDR1 is SGHRS, CDR2 YFSETQ. This CDR3 is built from 15 residues. Trimming stripped 2 bases from V and 6 bases from J, with 15 bases between. The CDR3 loop reads CASSFWPGEGQPQHF. In DNA form, the CDR3 reads TGCGCCAGCAGCTTCTGGCCAGGGGAAGGTCAGCCCCAGCATTTT.

The V call is TRBV6-1, the J call TRBJ2-3; a possible D gene is TRBD1 (5 bases). V dropped 7 bases and J dropped 0 bases, with 17 bases sitting between them. Germline-derived CDR1 and CDR2 are MNHNS and SASEGT. The CDR3 length is 16 residues. In DNA form, the CDR3 reads TGTGCCAGCACCCCAGGGAACGACCCTAGCACAGATACGCAGTATTTT. Translating gives CASTPGNDPSTDTQYF.

The genes are TRBV10-3 and TRBJ1-2, with TRBD1 matching over 7 bases. The V and J ends lost 4 bases and 4 bases, in that order; junction bases with no gene match: 6. The CDR3 spans 14 residues. Per the germline V gene, CDR1 is ENHRY and CDR2 is SYGVKD. For the CDR3, the DNA is TGTGCCATCAGTGGAGACAGGGCTCCCTATGGCTACACCTTC. It codes for CAISGDRAPYGYTF.

The chain uses TRBV6-5 and TRBJ2-1, with D perhaps matching TRBD1 or TRBD2 (5 bases each). Trimming left V 0 bases short and J 3 bases short, with 9 bases between. Germline CDR1 MNHEY, CDR2 SVGAGI. The CDR3 runs 15 residues. The CDR3 DNA sequence: TGTGCCAGCAGTTACTCTATGGGGGTCTACAATGAGCAGTTCTTC. Its protein is CASSYSMGVYNEQFF.

Ten or more counts support this clonotype. CDR3 sequence (DNA): TGCGCCAGCAGCCAAGGGACGGAATGGAACACCATATATTTT. Its translation: CASSQGTEWNTIYF. This chain links TRBV4-3 with TRBJ1-3; D uncertain. V was cut by 1 base and J by 7 bases, with 11 bases left in between. Looked up from germline, CDR1 is LGHNA and CDR2 is YSLEER. CDR3 size: 14 residues.

The chain couples TRBV20-1 to TRBJ1-4, with a weak D call TRBD1 (5 bases). The germline V gene has CDR1 DFQATT and CDR2 SNEGSKA (reference sequence). The CDR3 covers 14 residues. V was trimmed by 6 bases and J by 8 bases, leaving 19 bases between them. CDR3 region: CSASDNFGLEKLFF. Written as DNA, the CDR3 is TGCAGTGCCTCGGACAACTTTGGTTTGGAAAAACTGTTTTTT.

There are a few counts of this clonotype. V is TRBV3-1 and J is TRBJ2-5, with 8 nucleotides matching TRBD2. The germline V gene encodes CDR1 LGHDT and CDR2 YNNKEL (reference sequence). CDR3 length: 17 amino acids. After removal of 4 bases from V and 3 bases from J, the junction contained 13 bases not matched to a gene. The DNA of the CDR3 is TGTGCCAGCAGCCTCGAGCCAGCGGGGGTACCGAAAGAGACCCAGTACTTC. It yields the protein CASSLEPAGVPKETQYF.

V usage is TRBV30 and J usage is TRBJ1-6; D is possibly TRBD1 (5 bases). From germline, CDR1 is GTSNPN and CDR2 SVGIG (reference sequence). The V and J ends lost 0 bases and 9 bases respectively, with 12 bases between them. CDR3 length: 14 amino acids. Here the CDR3 reads CAWSVSQGGSPLHF. The CDR3 nucleotides are TGTGCCTGGAGTGTATCCCAGGGCGGTTCACCCCTCCACTTT.

The chain carries TRBV5-1 and TRBJ1-2; D unclear. Deletions cut 0 bases from V and 1 base from J, with 7 bases between. This CDR3 has 14 amino acids. Germline assignment: CDR1 SGHRS and CDR2 YFSETQ. The DNA for the CDR3 is TGCGCCAGCAGCTTGGGACACTATAACTATGGCTACACCTTC. Protein product: CASSLGHYNYGYTF.

This clonotype has a count of ten or more. J is TRBJ2-1 and V is TRBV4-1, with 12 bases that match TRBD2. The CDR3 covers 15 residues. The V and J ends lost 4 bases and 4 bases, in that order; junction bases with no gene match: 2. From germline, CDR1 is MGHRA and CDR2 YSYEKL. The CDR3 nucleotides read TGCGCCAGCAGCCGAGGACTAGCGGGATACAATGAGCAGTTCTTC. Translated, it gives CASSRGLAGYNEQFF.

V gene TRBV4-1 combines with J gene TRBJ1-5, with D possibly TRBD1 on 5 matching bases. The V gene lost 1 base and the J gene lost 6 bases, with 13 bases spanning the gap. Germline V CDR1 and CDR2: MGHRA, YSYEKL. This CDR3 contains 15 residues. The DNA for the CDR3 is TGCGCCAGCAGCCAAGTGGGTGGGGCCGGTCAGCCCCAGCATTTT. Translated: CASSQVGGAGQPQHF.

The V and J genes are TRBV14 and TRBJ1-1; D gene unclear. Per the germline V gene, CDR1 is SGHDN and CDR2 is FVKESK. The CDR3 loop spans 12 amino acids. V lost 4 bases and J lost 7, with 10 bases in between. The CDR3 is CASSRISHEAFF. In nucleotides, the CDR3 is TGTGCCAGCAGCCGAATCAGCCATGAAGCTTTCTTT.

This rearrangement joins TRBV5-1 to TRBJ2-1, with TRBD2 matching 10 bases. The CDR3 is 17 residues long. Germline assignment: CDR1 SGHRS and CDR2 YFSETQ. J gave up 4 bases and V 4 bases, and 11 bases lay outside the gene matches. CDR3 bases: TGCGCCAGCAGCCAAGAGAAAACTAGCGGGAATTACAATGAGCAGTTCTTC. Translated, it gives CASSQEKTSGNYNEQFF.